This T cell receptor (beta chain) was recovered during a study of human T cells and chemical hapten exposure. The CDR3 extends over 12 amino acids. V was trimmed by 3 bases and J by 8 bases, leaving 10 bases between them. The germline V gene has CDR1 SGHAT and CDR2 FQNNGV. TCRdb re-called the RACE reads with MiXCR, one entry per CDR3 protein. The sample has around 110,000 distinct CDR3 sequences; around an eighth are singletons. The time point denotes: patch test 1, 2 weeks after DPC sensitization. Treatment of the sample: therapeutic diphenylcyclopropenone sensitization with weekly scalp DPC. Sample: whole blood, taken in connection with sensitization to the hapten diphenylcyclopropenone (DPC). V usage is TRBV11-2 and J usage is TRBJ1-2; D is unresolved. The sequence came from a woman between 45 and 65 years old with alopecia areata. Some clones in this sample may be carry-over from other donors' samples. The CDR3 protein is CASSFPPGGYTF. CDR3 coding DNA: TGTGCCAGCAGCTTCCCCCCGGGGGGCTACACCTTC.